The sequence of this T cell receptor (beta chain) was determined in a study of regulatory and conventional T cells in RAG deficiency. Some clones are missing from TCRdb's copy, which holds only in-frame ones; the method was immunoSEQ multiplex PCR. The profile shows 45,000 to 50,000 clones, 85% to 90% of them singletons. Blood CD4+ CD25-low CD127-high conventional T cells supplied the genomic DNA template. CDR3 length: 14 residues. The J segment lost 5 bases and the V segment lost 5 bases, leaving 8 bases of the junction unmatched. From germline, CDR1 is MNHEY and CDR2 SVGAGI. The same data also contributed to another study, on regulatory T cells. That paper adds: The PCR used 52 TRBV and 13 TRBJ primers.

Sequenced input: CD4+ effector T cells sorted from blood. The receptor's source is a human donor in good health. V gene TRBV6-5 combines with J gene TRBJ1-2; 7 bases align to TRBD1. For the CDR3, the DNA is TGTGCCAGCAGTGAAGAGGGACAGATTTATGGCTACACCTTC. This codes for CASSEEGQIYGYTF.